One and the same sample provided the 12 T cell receptor beta chains below, sequenced in a study of neurological immune-mediated disorders. TCRdb redid the calling of the 5' RACE reads with MiXCR, one entry per CDR3 protein. The sample lists 65,000 to 90,000 distinct CDR3 sequences; 10% were seen once. Sequencing input: PBMCs. The receptor set was obtained from a man aged 40-55 years in good health.

This clonotype was detected many times. This rearrangement joins TRBV29-1 to TRBJ1-6; a weak D match, TRBD1 (6 bases). The V gene lost 7 bases and the J gene lost 9 bases, with 16 bases spanning the gap. This CDR3 is built from 13 residues. Germline assignment: CDR1 SQVTM and CDR2 ANQGSEA. The CDR3 region is CSAQRGPGSPLHF. The CDR3 nucleotides are TGCAGCGCTCAGCGGGGGCCTGGTTCACCCCTCCACTTT.

At least ten counts were recorded for this clonotype. V gene TRBV5-6 combines with J gene TRBJ2-1; 7 bases map to TRBD2. V gave up 4 bases and J gave up 2 bases; unmatched junction bases: 6. From germline, CDR1 is SGHDT and CDR2 YYEEEE. This CDR3 has 15 residues. CDR3 coding DNA: TGTGCCAGCAGCGTCGGGAGGTTCACCTACAATGAGCAGTTCTTC. As protein: CASSVGRFTYNEQFF.

This clonotype was seen many times. This chain links TRBV12-3 or TRBV12-4 with TRBJ1-1; D is unclear. The V and J ends lost 4 bases and 7 bases respectively, with 13 bases between them. The CDR3 sequence is 13 residues long. The CDR3 is CASSYDGPGEAFF. The DNA of the CDR3 is TGTGCCAGCAGTTACGACGGCCCGGGTGAAGCTTTCTTT.

On this clonotype itself: A read error is likely, as this CDR3 ends without the conserved phenylalanine or tryptophan. The rearrangement joins TRBV6-5 to TRBJ2-7, with D possibly being TRBD2 (6 bases). CDR3 length equals 16 residues. V was shortened by 5 bases and J by 2 bases, with 19 bases between the two germline ends. Germline lookup yields CDR1 MNHEY and CDR2 SVGAGI. Here the CDR3 reads CASSERGRLPPYEQYL. The CDR3 DNA sequence: TGTGCCAGCAGTGAACGAGGGAGGCTACCTCCCTACGAGCAGTACCTT.

This clonotype was counted ten times or more. V usage is TRBV5-1 and J usage is TRBJ2-1; weak D call: TRBD1 (6 bases). Germline loops: CDR1 SGHRS, CDR2 YFSETQ. The CDR3 length is 15 residues. Trimming left V 4 bases short and J 5 bases short, with 16 bases between. The CDR3 reads CASSPTVGTNNEQFF. The CDR3 DNA follows: TGCGCCAGCAGCCCTACCGTGGGGACAAACAATGAGCAGTTCTTC.

The sample holds many counts of this clonotype. The chain is built from TRBV6-6 and TRBJ2-5; possibly TRBD2 for D (7 bases). With 2 bases removed from V and 5 bases from J, the gap between germline ends came to 18 bases. CDR1 is MNHNY, CDR2 SVGAGI, per germline (reference sequence). The CDR3 has 16 amino acids. CDR3 bases: TGTGCCAGCAGTTACAATAATCCGGGGGGCTGGGAGACCCAGTACTTC. Its translation is CASSYNNPGGWETQYF.

V gene TRBV27 combines with J gene TRBJ1-5; D gene unclear. CDR3 length equals 14 residues. Germline V gene sequence: CDR1 MNHEY, CDR2 SMNVEV (reference sequence). Deletions cut 8 bases from V and 2 bases from J, with 13 bases between. CDR3 residues: CASGPSGGNQPQHF. CDR3 sequence (DNA): TGTGCCAGCGGGCCCTCCGGGGGCAATCAGCCCCAGCATTTT.

The rearrangement links TRBV25-1 to TRBJ2-5; D perhaps matches TRBD2 (5 bases). V lost 4 bases and J 2 bases, leaving 17 bases between the germline ends. Germline loops: CDR1 MGHDK, CDR2 SYGVNS. The CDR3 extends over 16 amino acids. The CDR3 loop reads CASSAPRGSSQETQYF. The DNA of the CDR3 is TGTGCCAGCAGTGCCCCCCGGGGATCCTCTCAAGAGACCCAGTACTTC.

This clonotype appeared many times. The chain recombines TRBV7-2 with TRBJ2-7; 8 bases match TRBD1. Germline V gives CDR1 SGHTA, CDR2 FQGNSA. CDR3 length equals 13 residues. V shed 1 base, J shed 6 bases, and the junction held 2 bases outside the gene matches. Here the CDR3 DNA reads TGTGCCAGCAGCTTAGTCAGGGGGCGCGAGCAGTACTTC. Protein: CASSLVRGREQYF. Full variable domain (outside the CDR3, taken from reference TRBV7-2 and TRBJ2-7): GAGVSQSPSNKVTEKGKDVELRCDPISGHTALYWYRQSLGQGLEFLIYFQGNSAPDKSGLPSDRFSAERTGGSVSTLTIQRTQQEDSAVYLCASSLVRGREQYFGPGTRLTVT.

This clonotype was seen many times. This chain connects TRBV5-1 to TRBJ2-1; the D gene is possibly TRBD2 (5 bases). Germline V gene data show CDR1 as SGHRS and CDR2 as YFSETQ. This CDR3 contains 13 residues. Trimming shortened V by 2 bases and J by 14 bases, and 17 bases separated the two germline ends. CDR3 nucleotide sequence: TGCGCCAGCAGCTTCTCCGGGAAGGGTTTAAAGTTCTTC. Its protein product is CASSFSGKGLKFF.

This clonotype was detected many times. The chain carries TRBV6-2 or TRBV6-3 and TRBJ2-1, with 12 bases aligning to TRBD2. The CDR3 is 18 residues long. The ends lost 5 bases at V and 0 bases at J; junction bases unmatched: 8. Germline CDR1 reads MNHEY; CDR2 reads SVGEGT. CDR3 amino acids: CASSLTSGGISSYNEQFF. DNA of the CDR3: TGTGCCAGCAGTCTTACTAGCGGGGGGATAAGCTCCTACAATGAGCAGTTCTTC.

The gene calls are TRBV6-5 and TRBJ1-2; maybe TRBD1 (6 bases). The CDR3 loop spans 15 amino acids. The V end lost 0 bases, the J end lost 8 bases, and 16 bases lay between the germline ends. Germline CDR1 is MNHEY and CDR2 is SVGAGI. This chain's CDR3 is CASSYSSGGGWGYTF. The CDR3 region has the DNA TGTGCCAGCAGTTACTCAAGTGGAGGGGGTTGGGGCTACACCTTC.